A selection of T cell receptor beta chains follows, all from one sample in a study of neurological immune-mediated disorders. TCRdb re-derived calls from the 5' RACE reads in MiXCR, one entry per CDR3 protein. The repertoire holds about 90,000 distinct CDR3 sequences, with over 10% as singletons. What was sequenced was PBMCs. The receptors shown here come from a female donor with HTLV-1-associated myelopathy (HAM/TSP). CDR3s include the opening cysteine and the closing phenylalanine or tryptophan. A D gene is named only where the DNA matches it firmly. A row's size may be missing; if present it is once, few, many or a size class.

j_gene,d_gene,abundance,v_gene,CDR3aa,CDR3nt
TRBJ1-4,NA,few,TRBV7-2,CASSLAARTNEKLFF,TGTGCCAGCAGCTTAGCCGCTAGGACTAATGAAAAACTGTTTTTT
TRBJ1-1,NA,many,TRBV2,CASSEGVNTEAFF,TGTGCCAGCAGTGAGGGGGTAAACACTGAAGCTTTCTTT
TRBJ2-1,NA,many,TRBV7-8,CASSSSGQYNEQFF,TGTGCCAGCAGCTCGTCAGGACAATACAATGAGCAGTTCTTC
TRBJ2-1,NA,many,TRBV4-3,CASSQDGIGRYNEQFF,TGCGCCAGCAGCCAAGATGGGATCGGGCGGTACAATGAGCAGTTCTTC
TRBJ2-1,NA,many,TRBV24-1,CATSGGMGLATYNEQFF,TGTGCCACCAGTGGTGGGATGGGGCTAGCGACTTACAATGAGCAGTTCTTC
TRBJ2-7,NA,many,TRBV12-3/TRBV12-4,CASSLATGRYEQYF,TGTGCCAGCAGTTTAGCGACAGGGAGGTACGAGCAGTACTTC
TRBJ2-1,TRBD2,many,TRBV5-1,CASSASGGRSYNEQFF,TGCGCCAGCAGCGCTAGCGGGGGGCGGTCCTACAATGAGCAGTTCTTC
TRBJ2-1,TRBD2,many,TRBV5-1,CASSFSGVEYNEQFF,TGCGCCAGCAGCTTCAGCGGGGTGGAATACAATGAGCAGTTCTTC
TRBJ2-7,NA,many,TRBV28,CASAIVAYEQYF,TGTGCCAGCGCAATTGTAGCCTACGAGCAGTACTTC
TRBJ1-3,NA,many,TRBV12-3/TRBV12-4,CASTPTSDTIYF,TGTGCCAGCACTCCCACCTCCGACACCATATATTTT
TRBJ2-3,NA,few,TRBV20-1,CSGFGGADTQYF,TGCAGTGGGTTCGGTGGGGCAGATACGCAGTATTTT
TRBJ1-4,NA,NA,TRBV3-1,CVSSQGYRAREKLFF,TGTGTCAGCAGCCAAGGTTACAGGGCGAGGGAAAAACTGTTTTTT